A single T cell receptor beta chain is shown here with its context. This specimen belongs to a study of control samples from healthy donors and cancer patients. The assay was immunoSEQ multiplex PCR, and TCRdb's table has in-frame clones only and misses some. The sample carries about 130,000 clones, approximately 94% recorded once. The germline V gene encodes CDR1 SQVTM and CDR2 ANQGSEA. CDR3 length equals 12 residues. Trimming cost V 3 bases and J 3 bases, with 8 bases left between them. The V and J genes are TRBV29-1 and TRBJ1-2, with D unclear. The sample was PBMCs. The receptor comes from a man in his fifties or sixties with head and neck cancer. CDR3 loop: CSVDGSDYGYTF. The CDR3 DNA is TGCAGCGTTGACGGCTCCGACTATGGCTACACCTTC.